This T cell receptor beta chain was documented in a study of T cells after yellow fever vaccination. This clonotype was detected a few times. Its antigen is currently unknown. Germline V lookup: CDR1 DFQATT, CDR2 SNEGSKA (reference sequence). The CDR3 is 14 amino acids. The V end was cut by 3 bases, the J end by 5 bases, with 16 bases between. MiXCR, run by TCRdb on the 5' RACE reads, gives a single entry per CDR3 protein. The data show more than 300,000 distinct CDR3 sequences, around 4.4% seen once. Study outcomes and limitations: A small proportion of clonotypes was detected in both the CD4 and CD8 compartments.

This clonotype originated in a man aged 18 to 35 who received the YFV17D yellow fever vaccine. The chain has TRBV20-1 and TRBJ1-1, with D tentatively TRBD1 (5 bases). The sample consisted of PBMCs, taken 15 days after the yellow fever booster vaccination. CDR3 DNA: TGCAGTGCTAGGGGTCGTATTGGGGCTACTGAAGCTTTCTTT. Translated: CSARGRIGATEAFF.